Listed below are T cell receptor beta chains from one sample, sequenced in a study of kidney transplant recipient with SARS-CoV-2 infection. TCRdb re-analysed the reads in MiXCR, keeping a single row per CDR3 protein. The sample yields some 220,000 distinct CDR3 sequences, roughly 26% seen once. This specimen was a blood sample, taken at baseline and around day 110 from a kidney transplant recipient. These receptors all stem from a male patient aged 30 to 39 who had COVID-19 and was a kidney transplant recipient. Among the T cells, some may be from the graft donor. CDR3s include the opening cysteine and the closing phenylalanine or tryptophan. Each record gives: J gene, V gene, CDR3 protein.

TRBJ2-3 TRBV7-3 CASSRVAGGSTDTQYF
TRBJ1-2 TRBV19 CASRGGVDYTF
. TRBV29-1 CSFGGIGETQYF
TRBJ2-3 TRBV30 CAWKRGGPSSTDTQYF
TRBJ2-3 TRBV5-1 CASSLGLAMDTQYF
TRBJ2-1 TRBV27 CASSLYRGQYNEQFF
TRBJ2-7 TRBV6-5 CASRHGRTSGSGEQYF
TRBJ1-2 TRBV7-7 CASSAGYKCRKTYGYTF
TRBJ1-1 TRBV7-9 CASSGGQGNTKAFF
TRBJ1-2 TRBV7-5 CIPVPELGREVGKTYGYTF
TRBJ1-5 TRBV6-4 CASSDSGGNQPQHF
TRBJ2-3 TRBV27 CASTETGGLSDTQYF
TRBJ1-2 TRBV12-5 CASGNRPLQGKTYGYTF
TRBJ2-3 TRBV5-6 CASSWGTVTDTQYF
TRBJ2-1 TRBV29-1 CSVVVHEQFF
TRBJ2-3 TRBV5-1 CASSFGQGGDTQYF
TRBJ2-1 TRBV5-4 CASSPPPWTEQFF
TRBJ1-5 TRBV5-1 CATPYSNQPQHF
TRBJ1-2 TRBV28 CAISGANYGYTF
TRBJ2-3 TRBV2 CASLEGLRDLKGTQYF
TRBJ1-1 TRBV28 CATESGGSLTAEAFF
TRBJ1-4 TRBV28 CASSSPANEKLFF
TRBJ1-5 TRBV18 CTSSPSGGVQHF
TRBJ2-3 TRBV7-6 CASSSTGTSRDTQYF
TRBJ1-2 TRBV11-3 CASSCGTDLGKTYGYTF
TRBJ1-1 TRBV3-1 CASSIRHPISIRTEAFF
TRBJ2-7 TRBV20-1 CSARSGTTAYEQYF
TRBJ1-1 TRBV3-1 CASSSYLPISIRTEAFF
TRBJ2-7 TRBV14 CASSQRDSRTYEQYF
TRBJ1-5 TRBV12-3/TRBV12-4 CASSPQPGPQHF
TRBJ2-5 TRBV3-1 CASSRVVPISFSETQYF
TRBJ1-2 TRBV7-5 CISVPEGAHEVGKTYGYTF
TRBJ2-7 TRBV6-1 CASETSSYEQYF
TRBJ1-2 TRBV19 CASMVAAGAEGYTF
TRBJ2-7 TRBV6-5 CASSTGLAGPEQYF
TRBJ1-1 TRBV10-2 CASSDPNPIAFF